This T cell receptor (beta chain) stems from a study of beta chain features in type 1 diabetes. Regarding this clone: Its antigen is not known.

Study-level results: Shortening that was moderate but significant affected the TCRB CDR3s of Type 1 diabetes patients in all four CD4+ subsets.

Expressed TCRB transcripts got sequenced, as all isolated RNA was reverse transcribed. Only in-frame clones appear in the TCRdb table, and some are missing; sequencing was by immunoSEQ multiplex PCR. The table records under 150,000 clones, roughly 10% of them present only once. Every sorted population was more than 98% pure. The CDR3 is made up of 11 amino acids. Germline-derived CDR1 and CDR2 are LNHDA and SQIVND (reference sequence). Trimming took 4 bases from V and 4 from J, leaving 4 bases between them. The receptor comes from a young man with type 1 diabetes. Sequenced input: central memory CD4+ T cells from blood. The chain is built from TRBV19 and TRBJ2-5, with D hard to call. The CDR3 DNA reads TGTGCCAGTAGTAGTCTAGAGACCCAGTACTTC. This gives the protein CASSSLETQYF.